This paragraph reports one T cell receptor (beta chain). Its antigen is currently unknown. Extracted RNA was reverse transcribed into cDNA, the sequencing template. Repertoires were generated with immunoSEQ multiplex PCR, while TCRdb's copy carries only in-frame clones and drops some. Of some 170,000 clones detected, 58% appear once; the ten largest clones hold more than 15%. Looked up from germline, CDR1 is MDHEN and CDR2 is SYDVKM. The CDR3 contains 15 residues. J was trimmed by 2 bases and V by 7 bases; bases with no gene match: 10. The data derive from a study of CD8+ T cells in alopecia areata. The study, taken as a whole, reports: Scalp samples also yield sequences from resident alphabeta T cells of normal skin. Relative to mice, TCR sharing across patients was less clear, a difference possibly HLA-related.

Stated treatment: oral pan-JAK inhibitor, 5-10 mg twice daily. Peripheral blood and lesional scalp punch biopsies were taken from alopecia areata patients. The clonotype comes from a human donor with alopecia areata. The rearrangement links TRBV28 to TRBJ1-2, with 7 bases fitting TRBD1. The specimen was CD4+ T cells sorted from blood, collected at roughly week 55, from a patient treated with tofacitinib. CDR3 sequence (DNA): TGTGCCAGCACCGGGCGACAGGGAGTGAACTATGGCTACACCTTC. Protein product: CASTGRQGVNYGYTF.